This TCR beta chain derives from a study of cytomegalovirus exposure and HLA in healthy donors. Germline CDR1 SGDLS, CDR2 YYNGEE. The CDR3 totals 15 residues. V gave up 2 bases and J gave up 3 bases; unmatched junction bases: 1. Both 60 Vbeta primers and 13 Jbeta primers went into the PCR. Sequencing used immunoSEQ multiplex PCR; TCRdb keeps in-frame clones, though not all of them. The sample lists fewer than 250,000 clones; roughly 75% were seen once. This TCR derives from a woman in her 30s in good health and CMV-seronegative. The chain combines TRBV9 with TRBJ2-1; TRBD2 aligns across 11 bases. Sample: PBMCs. The CDR3 here is CASSVTSGGYNEQFF. CDR3 DNA sequence: TGTGCCAGCAGCGTTACTAGCGGGGGCTACAATGAGCAGTTCTTC. The full variable domain, its missing parts supplied by reference TRBV9 and TRBJ2-1, is DSGVTQTPKHLITATGQRVTLRCSPRSGDLSVYWYQQSLDQGLQFLIQYYNGEERAKGNILERFSAQQFPDLHSELNLSSLELGDSALYFCASSVTSGGYNEQFFGPGTRLTVL.